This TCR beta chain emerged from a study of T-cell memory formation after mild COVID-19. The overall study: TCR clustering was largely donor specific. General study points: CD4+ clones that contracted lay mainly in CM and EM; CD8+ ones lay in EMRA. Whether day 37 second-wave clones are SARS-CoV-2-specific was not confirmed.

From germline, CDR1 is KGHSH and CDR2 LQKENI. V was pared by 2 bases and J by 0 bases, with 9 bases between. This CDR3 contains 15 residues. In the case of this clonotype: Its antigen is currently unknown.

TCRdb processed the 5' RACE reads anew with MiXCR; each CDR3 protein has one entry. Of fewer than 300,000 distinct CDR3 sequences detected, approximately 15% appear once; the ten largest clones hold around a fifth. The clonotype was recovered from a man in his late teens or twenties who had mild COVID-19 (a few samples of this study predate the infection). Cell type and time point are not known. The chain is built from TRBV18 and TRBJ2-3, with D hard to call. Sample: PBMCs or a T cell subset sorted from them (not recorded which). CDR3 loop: CASSPRRDSTDTQYF. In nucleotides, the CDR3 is TGTGCCAGCTCACCAAGAAGAGATAGCACAGATACGCAGTATTTT.